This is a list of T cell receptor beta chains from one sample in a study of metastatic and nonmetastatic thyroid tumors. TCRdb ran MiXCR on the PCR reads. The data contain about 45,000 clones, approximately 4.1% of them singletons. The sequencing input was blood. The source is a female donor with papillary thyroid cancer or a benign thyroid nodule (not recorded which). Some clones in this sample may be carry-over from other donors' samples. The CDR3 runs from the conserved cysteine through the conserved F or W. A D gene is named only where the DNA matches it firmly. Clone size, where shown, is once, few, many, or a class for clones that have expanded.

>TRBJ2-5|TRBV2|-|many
CASSEQAPYQETQYF
TGTGCCAGCAGTGAACAAGCCCCGTACCAAGAGACCCAGTACTTC
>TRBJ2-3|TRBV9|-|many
CASRGSTDTQYF
TGTGCCAGCAGGGGCTCGACAGATACGCAGTATTTT
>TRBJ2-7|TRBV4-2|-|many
CASSQARDGPYEQYF
TGTGCCAGCAGCCAAGCCCGGGACGGACCCTACGAGCAGTACTTC
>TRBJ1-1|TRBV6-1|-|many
CASQRYLNTEAFF
TGTGCCAGCCAGAGATATTTGAACACTGAAGCTTTCTTT
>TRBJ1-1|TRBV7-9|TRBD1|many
CASSPPGTRGHTEAFF
TGTGCCAGCAGTCCACCGGGGACCAGGGGGCACACTGAAGCTTTCTTT
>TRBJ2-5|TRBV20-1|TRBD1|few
CSAHRTGWGQETQYF
TGCAGCGCTCACCGGACAGGGTGGGGACAAGAGACCCAGTACTTC
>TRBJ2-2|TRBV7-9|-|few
CASSFVTTKNTGELFF
TGTGCCAGCAGCTTTGTGACCACGAAGAACACCGGGGAGCTGTTTTTT
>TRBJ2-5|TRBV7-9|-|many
CASISWATSQETQYF
TGTGCCAGCATCAGCTGGGCCACCTCGCAAGAGACCCAGTACTTC
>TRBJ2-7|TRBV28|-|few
CASSLRGPNEQYF
TGTGCCAGCAGTTTGAGAGGGCCCAACGAGCAGTACTTC
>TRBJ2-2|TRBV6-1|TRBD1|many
CASSSRQGFNGELFF
TGTGCCAGCAGTAGCCGACAGGGCTTCAACGGGGAGCTGTTTTTT
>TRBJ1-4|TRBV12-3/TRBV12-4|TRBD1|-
CASRTSGGGIEKLFF
TGTGCCAGCCGAACCTCAGGGGGCGGAATTGAAAAACTGTTTTTT
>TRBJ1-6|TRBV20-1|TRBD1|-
CSVSTGAGNSPLHF
TGCAGTGTCTCGACAGGGGCGGGAAATTCACCCCTCCACTTT
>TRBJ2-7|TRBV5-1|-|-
CASRWVLPSYEQYF
TGCGCCAGCAGATGGGTACTACCGTCCTACGAGCAGTACTTC
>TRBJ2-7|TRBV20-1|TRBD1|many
CSAREDRGVYEQYF
TGCAGTGCTAGAGAAGACAGGGGGGTCTACGAGCAGTACTTC
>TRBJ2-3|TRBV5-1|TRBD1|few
CASSLGQGADTQYF
TGCGCCAGCAGCCTTGGACAGGGGGCAGATACGCAGTATTTT
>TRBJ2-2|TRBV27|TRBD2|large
CASSLRLAGGRAGELFF
TGTGCCAGCAGTTTAAGACTAGCGGGAGGTCGAGCCGGGGAGCTGTTTTTT
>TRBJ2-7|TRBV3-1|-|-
CASSQGLGEQYF
TGTGCCAGCAGCCAAGGACTGGGCGAGCAGTACTTC
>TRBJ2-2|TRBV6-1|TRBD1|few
CASSRRQGFNGELFF
TGTGCCAGCAGTAGACGACAGGGCTTCAACGGGGAGCTGTTCTTT
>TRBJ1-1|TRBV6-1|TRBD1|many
CASSDADRGSTEAFF
TGTGCCAGCAGTGACGCAGACAGGGGAAGCACTGAAGCTTTCTTT
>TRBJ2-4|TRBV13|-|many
CASSSLRQSTKNIQYF
TGTGCCAGCAGCTCCTTAAGACAGTCGACTAAAAACATTCAGTACTTC
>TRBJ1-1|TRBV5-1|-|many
CASSGVQGNTEAFF
TGCGCCAGCAGCGGCGTACAGGGGAACACTGAAGCTTTCTTT
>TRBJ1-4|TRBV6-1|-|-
CAASPGTGFAANEKLFF
TGTGCCGCGAGCCCAGGGACGGGGTTTGCCGCTAATGAAAAACTGTTTTTT
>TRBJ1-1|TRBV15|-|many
CATSRGIAQTSNTEAFF
TGTGCCACCAGCAGAGGAATAGCACAGACATCGAACACTGAAGCTTTCTTT